A single sample gave rise to the 31 T cell receptor beta chains below, sequenced in a study of T cell repertoires in cytomegalovirus infection (dated by TCRdb to the late 2010s). Per the publication, the treatment or condition label means: in vitro stimulation with specific CMV peptide epitopes to enrich CMV-specific T cells. No antigens are known for them. The data were produced on an Illumina HiSeq 1500. The public reads were run again by TCRdb, first through fastp at Q25 and then through MiXCR, and only productive beta chains were kept. Each record represents a unique CDR3 protein, reported with the most common genes and DNA among its rows. In all, the sample holds about 830,000 distinct CDR3 sequences, and about 30% of those were seen once. The ten largest clonotypes hold around 12% of the sample. The specimen comprised cultured CD8+ T cells from PBMCs, sampled from culture after CMV antigen stimulation. Source of these receptors: a human donor in good health (CMV status not recorded). Some clones in this sample may be carry-over from other donors' samples.

CDR3 amino acids: CASYDGWGTEAFF. CDR3 coding DNA: TGCGCCAGCTACGACGGCTGGGGCACTGAAGCTTTCTTT. This sequence joins TRBV5-1 and TRBJ1-1, with no clear D. Germline V CDR1 and CDR2: SGHRS, YFSETQ. V lost 7 bases, J lost 4 bases, and 14 bases lay in between. This CDR3 is built from 13 residues.

This sequence joins TRBV20-1 and TRBJ2-3; 11 bases line up with TRBD2. The germline gives CDR1 DFQATT, CDR2 SNEGSKA (reference sequence). The trim removed 3 bases at V and 1 base at J, leaving 9 bases unmatched. This CDR3 comprises 17 residues. The chain's CDR3 is CSASSSSGGLGTDTQYF. DNA for the CDR3: TGCAGTGCTAGTTCTTCTAGCGGGGGGCTTGGCACAGATACGCAGTATTTT.

This clonotype was observed at least ten times. The chain employs TRBV28 and TRBJ2-3; no definite D call. The CDR3 consists of 13 residues. The germline V gene encodes CDR1 MDHEN and CDR2 SYDVKM. Trimming took off 6 bases at V and 1 base at J, with 8 bases between the two ends. This CDR3 is CASSLGRTDTQYF. The CDR3 DNA follows: TGTGCCAGCAGCTTAGGACGCACAGATACGCAGTATTTT.

There are a few counts of this clonotype. The J gene is TRBJ2-7, the V gene TRBV7-9; D call uncertain. Trimming cost V 7 bases and J 2 bases, with 15 bases left between them. The CDR3 is made up of 14 amino acids. CDR1 and CDR2 from the germline V gene are SEHNR and FQNEAQ (reference sequence). CDR3 residues: CASTLPGSPYEQYF. CDR3 nucleotides: TGTGCCAGCACCTTGCCTGGATCTCCCTACGAGCAGTACTTC.

Here the CDR3 reads CASSYSSRNGFSNQPQHF. For the CDR3, the DNA is TGTGCCAGCAGTTACTCGTCCCGGAACGGATTTAGCAATCAGCCCCAGCATTTT. This chain connects TRBV6-6 to TRBJ1-5; D unclear. V lost 0 bases to trimming and J lost 0 bases, with 15 bases between them. Per germline, CDR1 MNHNY and CDR2 SVGAGI (reference sequence). The CDR3 totals 18 residues.

The J gene is TRBJ1-4, the V gene TRBV18, with D tentatively TRBD1 (5 bases). V lost 3 bases and J 6 bases, leaving 17 bases between the germline ends. The CDR3 spans 16 residues. Per germline, CDR1 KGHSH and CDR2 LQKENI. The CDR3 DNA reads as TGTGCCAGCTCACCTTTTTTTCCGGGACTGGATGAAAAACTGTTTTTT. This codes for CASSPFFPGLDEKLFF.

The V gene is TRBV6-5, the J gene TRBJ2-1; D is uncertain. The V gene's germline CDR1 is MNHEY and CDR2 SVGAGI. This CDR3 comprises 16 residues. Trimming removed 0 bases at V and 6 bases at J, with 15 bases between. For the CDR3, the DNA is TGTGCCAGCAGTTACTCGTATGGGCCGTACCCCAATGAGCAGTTCTTC. This gives the protein CASSYSYGPYPNEQFF.

This clonotype was seen a few times. The chain is built from TRBV6-5 and TRBJ2-5, with D maybe TRBD2 (6 bases). CDR1 is MNHEY, CDR2 SVGAGI, per germline. V lost 2 bases to trimming and J lost 3 bases, with 10 bases between them. CDR3 length: 14 residues. CDR3 protein: CASSYATGEETQYF. In DNA, the CDR3 is TGTGCCAGCAGTTACGCTACGGGGGAAGAGACCCAGTACTTC.

The chain couples TRBV6-1 to TRBJ2-6; D might be TRBD2 (5 bases). Trimming took 6 bases from V and 1 from J, leaving 10 bases between them. Germline V CDR1 and CDR2: MNHNS, SASEGT. CDR3 length: 15 amino acids. The CDR3 here is CASRIRESGANVLTF. The CDR3 DNA is TGTGCCAGCAGAATACGGGAATCTGGGGCCAACGTCCTGACTTTC.

CDR3 region: CASSGNKTYEQYF. CDR3 coding DNA: TGTGCCAGCAGTGGAAATAAAACCTACGAGCAGTACTTC. The chain carries TRBV7-8 and TRBJ2-7; no firm D call. This CDR3 has 13 residues. V was pared by 6 bases and J by 2 bases, with 11 bases between. The germline CDR1 and CDR2 sequences are SGHVS and FQNEAQ.

The genes are TRBV19 and TRBJ2-4, with 10 positions matching TRBD2. The J segment lost 1 base and the V segment lost 7 bases, leaving 10 bases of the junction unmatched. CDR3 length equals 17 residues. CDR1 and CDR2 from the germline V gene are LNHDA and SQIVND (reference sequence). The CDR3 DNA is TGTGCCAGTATCCAGCGGGGGGGCATGGGGGCCAAAAACATTCAGTACTTC. Encoded protein: CASIQRGGMGAKNIQYF.

In DNA, the CDR3 is TGTGCCAGCAGTGAAGGGTTGGGCAGGGGTGTCCGCAATCAGCCCCAGCATTTT. It codes for CASSEGLGRGVRNQPQHF. V usage is TRBV2 and J usage is TRBJ1-5; D perhaps matches TRBD1 (6 bases). This CDR3 comprises 18 residues. CDR1 and CDR2 from the germline V gene are SNHLY and FYNNEI. The V and J ends lost 1 base and 2 bases respectively, with 18 bases between them.

The chain has TRBV9 and TRBJ2-2; 10 nucleotides line up with TRBD2. Looked up from germline, CDR1 is SGDLS and CDR2 is YYNGEE. The CDR3 length is 19 residues. Trimming removed 4 bases from V and 0 bases from J; junction bases left unmatched: 12. In DNA, the CDR3 is TGTGCCAGCAGCATCCCGGGGCTAGCGGGGGTCCCGAACACCGGGGAGCTGTTTTTT. Its translation is CASSIPGLAGVPNTGELFF.

This clonotype has a handful of counts. The genes are TRBV6-8 and TRBJ2-2; tentatively, D is TRBD1 (5 bases). The ends were cut back, 0 bases at V and 3 bases at J, with 11 bases in the middle. Germline V gene sequence: CDR1 MNHGY, CDR2 SAAAGT. The CDR3 runs to 16 residues. In DNA form, the CDR3 reads TGTGCCAGCAGTTACTCGAACAGGTTGGACACCGGGGAGCTGTTTTTT. It is translated as CASSYSNRLDTGELFF.

This clonotype was detected many times. The genes are TRBV19 and TRBJ2-7; 7 bases agree with TRBD1. The CDR3 loop spans 14 amino acids. V dropped 6 bases and J dropped 2; count of bases not matched to a gene: 7. The V gene's germline CDR1 is LNHDA and CDR2 SQIVND (reference sequence). DNA of the CDR3: TGTGCCAGTAGAAAAGACAGGGCGGCCTACGAGCAGTACTTC. This translates into CASRKDRAAYEQYF.

In DNA, the CDR3 is TGTGCCAGCAGTTTTGGAACCGGGGTTGGCTACACCTTC. This translates into CASSFGTGVGYTF. The chain joins TRBV28 to TRBJ1-2; D remains ambiguous. Germline CDR1 MDHEN, CDR2 SYDVKM. Deletions cut 3 bases from V and 7 bases from J, with 12 bases between. The CDR3 sequence is 13 residues long.

This clonotype was detected a few times. CDR3 residues: CASSQETAGGGIDTQYF. As DNA, the CDR3 is TGCGCCAGCAGCCAAGAAACGGCCGGTGGAGGGATTGATACGCAGTATTTT. The chain has TRBV4-1 and TRBJ2-3; D is possibly TRBD2 (6 bases). This CDR3 is 17 amino acids long. CDR1 and CDR2 (germline): MGHRA, YSYEKL. V was cut by 0 bases and J by 6 bases, with 19 bases left in between.

The CDR3 here is CASSPTGLGTDTQYF. The CDR3 coding sequence is TGTGCCAGCAGCCCGACAGGGTTGGGCACAGATACGCAGTATTTT. The chain has TRBV3-1 and TRBJ2-3; 7 bases align to TRBD1. This CDR3 has 15 amino acids. Germline V lookup: CDR1 LGHDT, CDR2 YNNKEL (reference sequence). J lost 1 base, V lost 4 bases, and 5 bases had no gene match.

This clonotype has a count of ten or more. The chain joins TRBV7-2 to TRBJ2-3, with 7 bases fitting TRBD2. Looked up from germline, CDR1 is SGHTA and CDR2 is FQGNSA. The CDR3 spans 15 residues. V shed 4 bases, J shed 3 bases, and the junction held 7 bases outside the gene matches. CDR3 loop: CASSSELALTDTQYF. CDR3 DNA: TGTGCCAGCAGCTCGGAACTAGCGTTGACAGATACGCAGTATTTT.

The gene calls are TRBV10-3 and TRBJ2-5, with a weak D call TRBD2 (6 bases). The V gene lost 7 bases and the J gene lost 6 bases, with 15 bases spanning the gap. The CDR3 has 13 residues. The V gene's germline CDR1 is ENHRY and CDR2 SYGVKD. Here the CDR3 DNA reads TGTGCCATCATGGGCGGGGCGGAAAAGACCCAGTACTTC. Protein product: CAIMGGAEKTQYF.

With regard to this clonotype: The junction and the germline gene differ at one end; a read error may be behind it. J is TRBJ1-2 and V is TRBV6-2 or TRBV6-3; D gene unclear. Germline V gene sequence: CDR1 MNHEY, CDR2 SVGEGT. The CDR3 has 13 residues. As DNA, the CDR3 is TGTGTCAGCAGTTACTCTAAGAGGGATGGCTACACCTTC. This codes for CVSSYSKRDGYTF.

The sample holds a few counts of this clonotype. The CDR3 reads CASSPVSEVGTDTQYF. The DNA of the CDR3 is TGTGCCAGCTCACCAGTGAGCGAAGTCGGGACAGATACGCAGTATTTT. The rearrangement uses TRBV18 and TRBJ2-3; D uncertain. Germline CDR1 is KGHSH and CDR2 is LQKENI. This CDR3 contains 16 residues. Trimming stripped 2 bases from V and 3 bases from J, with 15 bases between.

Note on this clonotype: Since a much larger clone is just one base distant, this may be a read error. The chain couples TRBV7-2 to TRBJ2-7; unclear D gene. V was shortened by 1 base and J by 9 bases, with 10 bases between the two germline ends. CDR3 length equals 12 residues. Germline V gives CDR1 SGHTA, CDR2 FQGNSA. The CDR3 DNA reads as TGTGCCAGCAGCTTAGAGTGGGTTGCGCAGTACTTC. It specifies CASSLEWVAQYF.

The J gene is TRBJ2-2, the V gene TRBV4-3; unclear D gene. The length of the CDR3 is 14 residues. V lost 4 bases, J lost 4 bases, and 10 bases lay in between. Germline V gives CDR1 LGHNA, CDR2 YSLEER. The chain's CDR3 is CASSPSAVTGELFF. CDR3 DNA sequence: TGCGCCAGCAGCCCTTCGGCAGTCACCGGGGAGCTGTTTTTT.

This rearrangement joins TRBV12-3 or TRBV12-4 to TRBJ2-2; 8 nucleotides agree with TRBD2. Unmatched junction bases numbered 4, after V lost 3 bases and J lost 1 base. This CDR3 spans 16 amino acids. DNA of the CDR3: TGTGCCAGCAGTTTCGGGCTAGCGGGGAACACCGGGGAGCTGTTTTTT. Residues: CASSFGLAGNTGELFF.

Details on this clonotype: A much more abundant neighbour one base away suggests this may be a read error. The chain links TRBV7-6 to TRBJ2-2; D gene ambiguous. The CDR3 has 17 amino acids. Germline V lookup: CDR1 SGHVS, CDR2 FNYEAQ. Trimming removed 3 bases at V and 0 bases at J, with 14 bases between. The CDR3 DNA sequence: TGTGCCAGCAGCTTGTCCCAAGGGAACGCGAACACCGGGGAGCTGTTTTTT. Amino acids: CASSLSQGNANTGELFF.

This sequence joins TRBV27 and TRBJ1-2; 12 bases line up with TRBD1. CDR1 and CDR2 from the germline V gene are MNHEY and SMNVEV (reference sequence). The ends lost 1 base at V and 8 bases at J; junction bases unmatched: 11. This CDR3 region has 17 residues. CDR3: CASSLLSPGTGGRGYTF. Written as DNA, the CDR3 is TGTGCCAGCAGTTTATTAAGCCCCGGGACAGGGGGCAGGGGCTACACCTTC.

In this sample, this clonotype turned up a few times. In DNA form, the CDR3 reads TGCGCCAGCAGCGCGGTCCCAGATACGCAGTATTTT. Translated: CASSAVPDTQYF. This rearrangement joins TRBV4-1 to TRBJ2-3; no reliable D call. The CDR3 loop spans 12 amino acids. Germline V CDR1 and CDR2: MGHRA, YSYEKL. V shed 5 bases and J shed 4 bases, with 7 bases lying between them.

There are many counts of this clonotype. The V call is TRBV12-3 or TRBV12-4, the J call TRBJ2-7, with TRBD1 matching over 8 bases. Trimming cost V 6 bases and J 1 base; bases outside gene matches: 5. CDR3 length: 14 residues. Here the CDR3 reads CASSFGTGSYEQYF. The CDR3 coding sequence is TGTGCCAGCAGCTTCGGGACAGGTTCCTACGAGCAGTACTTC.

In this sample, this clonotype turned up many times. J is TRBJ2-7 and V is TRBV7-2; 10 bases map to TRBD2. This CDR3 contains 16 residues. J gave up 5 bases and V 2 bases, and 9 bases lay outside the gene matches. CDR1 SGHTA and CDR2 FQGNSA come from the germline V gene. CDR3 loop: CASSLYGTSVSHEQYF. As DNA, the CDR3 is TGTGCCAGCAGCTTATATGGGACTAGCGTATCGCACGAGCAGTACTTC.

In the case of this clonotype: This may be a read error, as it is one base from a much larger clone. The V and J genes are TRBV7-2 and TRBJ2-1, with TRBD2 matching over 12 bases. The CDR3 is 15 amino acids. Germline V gene sequence: CDR1 SGHTA, CDR2 FQGNSA. J was trimmed by 7 bases and V by 8 bases; bases with no gene match: 9. The CDR3 sequence: CASGYTSGGLNEQFF. The CDR3 coding sequence is TGTGCCAGCGGTTATACTAGCGGGGGGCTTAATGAGCAGTTCTTC.